This T cell receptor (beta chain) was obtained from a study of identical twins. General observations from the study: Insertions were reduced in abundant cord blood beta clonotypes but not in memory repertoires. Findings came from cross-sectional statistics, without long-term follow-up of donors.

A universal primer site was added by template switching, and unique molecular identifiers were carried by the cDNA. TCRdb re-called the 5' RACE reads with MiXCR, one entry per CDR3 protein. There are 450,000 to 650,000 distinct CDR3 sequences in the sample; over 12% occur only once, and roughly 0.44% lies in the top ten. In every case, the donor was a healthy Caucasian. With 7 bases clipped from V and 3 bases from J, the junction kept 3 bases outside the gene matches. Germline loops: CDR1 SNHLY, CDR2 FYNNEI. This CDR3 is built from 13 residues. Note on this clonotype: Its specificity is not known.

The same sample was also used in a study of yellow fever vaccine responses in identical twins.

The J gene is TRBJ1-1, the V gene TRBV2, with TRBD1 matching over 9 bases. The TCR sequence derives from a woman between 18 and 29 years old in good health. The sequencing input was CD4+ T cells sorted from blood. CDR3 loop: CASKRDRDTEAFF. CDR3 in DNA: TGTGCCAGCAAACGGGACAGGGACACTGAAGCTTTCTTT. Variable domain in full (rest from reference TRBV2 and TRBJ1-1): EPEVTQTPSHQVTQMGQEVILRCVPISNHLYFYWYRQILGQKVEFLVSFYNNEISEKSEIFDDQFSVERPDGSNFTLKIRSTKLEDSAMYFCASKRDRDTEAFFGQGTRLTVV.